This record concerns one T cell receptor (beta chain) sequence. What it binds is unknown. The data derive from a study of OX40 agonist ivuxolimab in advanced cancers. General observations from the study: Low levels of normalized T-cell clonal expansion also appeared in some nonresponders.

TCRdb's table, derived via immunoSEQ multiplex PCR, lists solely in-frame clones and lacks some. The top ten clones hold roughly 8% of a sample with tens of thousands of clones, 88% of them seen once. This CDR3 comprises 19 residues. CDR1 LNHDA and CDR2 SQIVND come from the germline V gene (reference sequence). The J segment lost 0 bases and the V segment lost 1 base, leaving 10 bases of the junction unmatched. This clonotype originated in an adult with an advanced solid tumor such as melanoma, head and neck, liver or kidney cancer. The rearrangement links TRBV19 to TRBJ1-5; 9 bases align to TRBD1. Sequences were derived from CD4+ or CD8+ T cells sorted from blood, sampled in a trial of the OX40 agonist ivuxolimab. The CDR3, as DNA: TGTGCCAGTAGTATAGGCTTGGGGACAGGGATAGATAGCAATCAGCCCCAGCATTTT. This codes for CASSIGLGTGIDSNQPQHF.